The count of the clone carrying this T cell receptor (beta chain) is one. CDR1 is MNHNS, CDR2 SASEGT, per germline. The CDR3 runs 18 residues. V lost 3 bases, J lost 4 bases, and 13 bases stayed unmatched. The source of the sample is a study of cytomegalovirus exposure and HLA in healthy donors. The PCR employed 60 Vbeta primers together with 13 Jbeta primers. Profiled with immunoSEQ multiplex PCR; TCRdb holds only in-frame clones, not every one. The sample yields roughly 100,000 clones, about 80% seen once. Sequencing input: PBMCs. The chain joins TRBV6-1 to TRBJ2-7; TRBD2 matches at 12 bases. This sequence originates from a man over 45 in good health and CMV-seropositive. The CDR3 bases are TGTGCCAGCAGTGACATAATACCGGGACTAGCGGGTGAATACGAGCAGTACTTC. Protein product: CASSDIIPGLAGEYEQYF.